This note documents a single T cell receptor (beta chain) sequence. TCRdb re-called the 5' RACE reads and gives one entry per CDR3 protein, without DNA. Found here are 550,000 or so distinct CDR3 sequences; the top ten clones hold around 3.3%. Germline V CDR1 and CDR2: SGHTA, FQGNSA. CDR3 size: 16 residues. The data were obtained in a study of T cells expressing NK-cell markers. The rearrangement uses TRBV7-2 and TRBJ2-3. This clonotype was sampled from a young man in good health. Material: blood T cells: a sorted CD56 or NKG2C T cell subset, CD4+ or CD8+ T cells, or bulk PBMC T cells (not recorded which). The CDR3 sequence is CASSLVQTSTTDTQYF. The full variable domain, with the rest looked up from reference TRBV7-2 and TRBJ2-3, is GAGVSQSPSNKVTEKGKDVELRCDPISGHTALYWYRQSLGQGLEFLIYFQGNSAPDKSGLPSDRFSAERTGGSVSTLTIQRTQQEDSAVYLCASSLVQTSTTDTQYFGPGTRLTVL.